This T cell receptor beta chain was sequenced in a study of cytomegalovirus exposure and HLA in healthy donors. Study information: A prior study identified 90 million to 120 million unique TCR beta sequences from 150 million to 200 million T cells. Within an early data release were around 87 million unique TCRs drawn from HLA-typed donors.

V trimming: 4 bases; J trimming: 7 bases; junction bases outside the gene matches: 10. The CDR3 length is 17 residues. In germline, CDR1 is SGHTA, CDR2 FQGTGA. PCR primers comprised 60 Vbeta and 13 Jbeta primers. Produced via immunoSEQ multiplex PCR; TCRdb's table is partial and in-frame only. The top ten hold roughly 0.58% of the sample, which has about 230,000 clones, approximately 82% seen once. About this clone: What it binds is not known.

Broader study findings: Per a prior analysis, the majority of TCR beta V segments were productive roughly 87% or roughly 30% of the time. Listed as cytomegalovirus-associated were 150 or so TCR beta chains.

This chain uses TRBV7-3 with TRBJ1-6; 10 bases line up with TRBD1. Sequenced sample: PBMCs. The clonotype comes from a woman aged 40 to 55 in good health and CMV-seronegative. CDR3 region: CASSSSPPGQGNSPLHF. The CDR3 DNA sequence: TGTGCCAGCAGCTCATCCCCCCCGGGACAGGGGAATTCACCCCTCCACTTT.